The 28 T cell receptor beta chains below were found in one sample sequenced in a study of T cell repertoires in cytomegalovirus infection. No cognate antigen is known for these TCRs. Each CDR3 protein gets one entry after TCRdb re-called the reads with MiXCR. The repertoire holds approximately 770,000 distinct CDR3 sequences, with about 27% as singletons. Sequenced here: cultured CD8+ T cells from PBMCs, sampled from culture after CMV antigen stimulation. These receptors were taken from a human donor in good health (CMV status not recorded). Some clones in this sample may be carry-over from other donors' samples.

This clonotype turned up a few times. The chain has TRBV9 and TRBJ1-5, with D possibly being TRBD1 (5 bases). V lost 3 bases and J lost 3, with 10 bases in between. Germline values: CDR1 SGDLS, CDR2 YYNGEE. The CDR3 length is 14 residues. In DNA, the CDR3 is TGTGCCAGCAGCGCTGCAGGGTTCAATCAGCCCCAGCATTTT. It encodes CASSAAGFNQPQHF.

This chain uses TRBV7-9 with TRBJ2-5; the match to TRBD2 covers 9 bases. The CDR3 is made up of 16 amino acids. V was clipped by 5 bases and J by 5 bases; unmatched bases: 12. Per the germline V gene, CDR1 is SEHNR and CDR2 is FQNEAQ (reference sequence). Here the CDR3 DNA reads TGTGCCAGCAGCCCCCCGACTAGCGGTTTCATGGAGACCCAGTACTTC. This codes for CASSPPTSGFMETQYF.

The chain employs TRBV28 and TRBJ2-7; tentatively, D is TRBD1 (5 bases). The CDR3 is 17 amino acids. Per germline, CDR1 MDHEN and CDR2 SYDVKM. The V end lost 8 bases, the J end lost 3 bases, and 26 bases lay between the germline ends. CDR3 amino acids: CASASPLEGDLFYEQYF. As DNA, the CDR3 is TGTGCCAGCGCCTCTCCGCTCGAAGGGGATCTATTCTACGAGCAGTACTTC.

This clonotype was counted many times. The J gene is TRBJ1-2, the V gene TRBV7-8; maybe TRBD1 (6 bases). This CDR3 comprises 16 residues. CDR1 is SGHVS, CDR2 FQNEAQ, per germline. Deletions cut 2 bases from V and 8 bases from J, with 21 bases between. CDR3 DNA sequence: TGTGCCAGCAGCTTAAAATTTTCGGGGGGCGCAGACGGCTACACCTTC. This encodes CASSLKFSGGADGYTF.

J is TRBJ2-7 and V is TRBV4-2, with TRBD2 matching 9 bases. The trim removed 0 bases at V and 2 bases at J, leaving 2 bases unmatched. CDR3 length equals 15 residues. Germline V lookup: CDR1 LGHNA, CDR2 YNFKEQ. The chain's CDR3 is CASSQEKRGAYEQYF. As DNA, the CDR3 is TGTGCCAGCAGCCAAGAAAAGCGGGGGGCCTACGAGCAGTACTTC.

CDR3 region: CASSFYTSGGANEQFF. The CDR3 bases are TGTGCCAGCAGCTTCTACACTAGCGGGGGGGCCAATGAGCAGTTCTTC. V gene TRBV11-3 combines with J gene TRBJ2-1, with TRBD2 matching 13 bases. The trim removed 3 bases at V and 6 bases at J, leaving 5 bases unmatched. The CDR3 runs to 16 residues. Germline values: CDR1 SGHNT, CDR2 YENEEA.

This clonotype appeared once. This chain uses TRBV11-3 with TRBJ2-2; the match to TRBD1 covers 7 bases. Per germline, CDR1 SGHNT and CDR2 YENEEA. This CDR3 contains 16 residues. Trimming removed 2 bases from V and 6 bases from J; junction bases left unmatched: 9. For the CDR3, the DNA is TGTGCCAGCAGCTTAAAGCCCAGGGGGTTTGCCGGGGAGCTGTTTTTT. Translation: CASSLKPRGFAGELFF.

The chain employs TRBV5-1 and TRBJ2-1, with D unresolved. This CDR3 is 14 amino acids long. Germline CDR1 and CDR2: SGHRS and YFSETQ. Trimming took 0 bases from V and 4 from J, leaving 8 bases between them. CDR3 amino acids: CASSLASEYNEQFF. CDR3 DNA sequence: TGCGCCAGCAGCTTGGCCTCAGAGTACAATGAGCAGTTCTTC.

This clonotype was counted ten times or more. CDR3 sequence (DNA): TGTGCCAGCAGCCCTCCCGAGACAGTCTATGGCAATCAGCCCCAGCATTTT. Its protein is CASSPPETVYGNQPQHF. The J gene is TRBJ1-5, the V gene TRBV7-2; weak D call: TRBD1 (5 bases). Trimming took 5 bases from V and 2 from J, leaving 19 bases between them. Looked up from germline, CDR1 is SGHTA and CDR2 is FQGNSA. The CDR3 spans 17 residues.

The chain is built from TRBV12-3 or TRBV12-4 and TRBJ1-5; TRBD1 is a possible D gene (6 bases). The CDR3 spans 15 residues. With 5 bases removed from V and 3 bases from J, the gap between germline ends came to 14 bases. CDR3 DNA sequence: TGTGCCAGCAGTCCCCGGGACATACCCAATCAGCCCCAGCATTTT. Its protein product is CASSPRDIPNQPQHF.

The V call is TRBV3-1, the J call TRBJ2-3; 12 bases line up with TRBD2. The length of the CDR3 is 16 residues. V lost 4 bases and J lost 2; bases outside the gene matches: 4. CDR1 LGHDT and CDR2 YNNKEL come from the germline V gene (reference sequence). CDR3 in amino acids: CASSPGLAGNTDTQYF. The CDR3 DNA reads as TGTGCCAGCAGCCCTGGACTAGCGGGGAACACAGATACGCAGTATTTT.

This clonotype was counted many times. The V call is TRBV7-2, the J call TRBJ2-5, with 13 bases matching TRBD2. V trimming: 3 bases; J trimming: 4 bases; junction bases outside the gene matches: 2. Germline V gene lookup returns CDR1 SGHTA and CDR2 FQGNSA. This CDR3 spans 15 amino acids. Here the CDR3 DNA reads TGTGCCAGCAGCTTCACTAGCGGGGGGGGAGAGACCCAGTACTTC. This encodes CASSFTSGGGETQYF.

V usage is TRBV4-1 and J usage is TRBJ1-6; no firm D call. This CDR3 is built from 18 residues. The V end lost 4 bases, the J end lost 5 bases, and 21 bases lay between the germline ends. Germline CDR1 MGHRA, CDR2 YSYEKL. The CDR3 here is CASSPIHPAQTNNSPLHF. The CDR3 nucleotides are TGCGCCAGCAGCCCGATCCACCCGGCGCAGACAAATAATTCACCCCTCCACTTT.

V gene TRBV9 combines with J gene TRBJ2-3, with a possible D match to TRBD1 (6 bases). CDR1 is SGDLS, CDR2 YYNGEE, per germline. This CDR3 has 15 amino acids. Trimming stripped 1 base from V and 2 bases from J, with 11 bases between. The CDR3, as DNA: TGTGCCAGCAGCGTAACAGGGCCCCTCACAGATACGCAGTATTTT. Its protein is CASSVTGPLTDTQYF.

This clonotype has more than one count but fewer than ten. A read error may account for a junction end that differs from germline. The CDR3 sequence is CASSSTGTGQETQYF. DNA of the CDR3: TGTGCTAGCAGCTCCACCGGGACAGGCCAAGAGACCCAGTACTTC. The chain joins TRBV7-6 to TRBJ2-5, with 8 bases identical to TRBD1. This CDR3 contains 15 residues. Germline CDR1 reads SGHVS; CDR2 reads FNYEAQ.

This clonotype came up once. This rearrangement joins TRBV29-1 to TRBJ2-7; the D gene is possibly TRBD2 (5 bases). Trimming shortened V by 7 bases and J by 4 bases, and 17 bases separated the two germline ends. Germline-derived CDR1 and CDR2 are SQVTM and ANQGSEA. This CDR3 comprises 13 residues. The chain's CDR3 is CSAKDSGEYEQYF. The CDR3 bases are TGCAGCGCTAAGGACTCCGGGGAGTACGAGCAGTACTTC.

This clonotype was detected many times. The chain carries TRBV7-2 and TRBJ1-4; D unresolved. CDR3 length: 15 amino acids. Trimming took 1 base from V and 8 from J, leaving 14 bases between them. Germline V gene sequence: CDR1 SGHTA, CDR2 FQGNSA. CDR3 loop: CASSLEGTVEEKLFF. In DNA form, the CDR3 reads TGTGCCAGCAGCTTAGAAGGCACGGTGGAGGAAAAACTGTTTTTT.

This clonotype has more than one count but fewer than ten. J is TRBJ2-3 and V is TRBV7-9; the D is unclear. Germline V gene sequence: CDR1 SEHNR, CDR2 FQNEAQ (reference sequence). V lost 0 bases and J lost 2, with 15 bases in between. This CDR3 contains 17 residues. For the CDR3, the DNA is TGTGCCAGCAGCTTAGCGATTCTGACGGGTTTCACAGATACGCAGTATTTT. The encoded protein is CASSLAILTGFTDTQYF.

This clonotype was counted between two and nine times. The CDR3 is CATQGDTETQYF. Here the CDR3 DNA reads TGTGCCACCCAAGGGGACACTGAGACCCAGTACTTC. V is TRBV6-1 and J is TRBJ2-5; tentatively, D is TRBD1 (6 bases). The germline V gene encodes CDR1 MNHNS and CDR2 SASEGT. V was trimmed by 10 bases and J by 5 bases, leaving 14 bases between them. CDR3 length: 12 amino acids.

This rearrangement joins TRBV6-2 or TRBV6-3 to TRBJ2-1; 11 nucleotides align to TRBD2. The CDR3 has 15 residues. V lost 5 bases, J lost 8 bases, and 8 bases stayed unmatched. Per the germline V gene, CDR1 is MNHEY and CDR2 is SVGEGT. The CDR3 DNA follows: TGTGCCAGCAGTCGTAGCGGGGGGGCCGTCTATGAGCAGTTCTTC. It is translated as CASSRSGGAVYEQFF.

The J gene is TRBJ1-2, the V gene TRBV4-1, with TRBD1 identical over 8 bases. The length of the CDR3 is 16 residues. After removal of 0 bases from V and 3 bases from J, the junction contained 6 bases not matched to a gene. In germline, CDR1 is MGHRA, CDR2 YSYEKL. CDR3 in DNA: TGCGCCAGCAGCCAAGACTCGGACAGGGCACACTATGGCTACACCTTC. This codes for CASSQDSDRAHYGYTF.

In its sample, this clonotype was seen once. The CDR3 bases are TGTGCCAGTAGTATTGGCCGCGGTGTCTATGGCTACACCTTC. It is translated as CASSIGRGVYGYTF. V and J are TRBV19 and TRBJ1-2; no definite D call. V was cut by 3 bases and J by 4 bases, with 12 bases left in between. Germline V lookup: CDR1 LNHDA, CDR2 SQIVND (reference sequence). This CDR3 region has 14 residues.

The chain joins TRBV5-4 to TRBJ2-2, with a weak D call TRBD2 (6 bases). Germline CDR1 is SGHNT and CDR2 is YYREEE (reference sequence). The CDR3 has 16 residues. Trimming removed 1 base from V and 1 base from J, with 11 bases in between. The CDR3 DNA sequence: TGTGCCAGCAGCTTGAAACGGGAGCAGAACACCGGGGAGCTGTTTTTT. Amino acids: CASSLKREQNTGELFF.

The V gene is TRBV29-1, the J gene TRBJ1-2; no clear D. V gave up 4 bases and J gave up 7 bases, with 13 bases separating them. The CDR3 is 12 residues long. Germline V gene sequence: CDR1 SQVTM, CDR2 ANQGSEA. The CDR3 nucleotides read TGCAGCGTTGTTGAGACCTCAGGTGGCTACACCTTC. Protein sequence: CSVVETSGGYTF.

This chain uses TRBV6-1 with TRBJ1-1; D not resolved. V lost 6 bases and J lost 1, with 12 bases in between. This CDR3 contains 14 residues. Per germline, CDR1 MNHNS and CDR2 SASEGT. The chain's CDR3 is CASRLDRQNTEAFF. The CDR3 DNA reads as TGTGCCAGCAGACTGGACCGCCAGAACACTGAAGCTTTCTTT.

DNA of the CDR3: TGTGCCAGCAGCTTAGGGGGACTAGCGGGGCACGAGCAGTACGTC. Protein: CASSLGGLAGHEQYV. This chain connects TRBV13 to TRBJ2-7; 13 bases fit TRBD2. With 0 bases clipped from V and 5 bases from J, the junction kept 1 base outside the gene matches. Germline CDR1 and CDR2: PRHDT and FYEKMQ (reference sequence). The CDR3 length is 15 residues.

This clonotype was observed a few times. The chain carries TRBV7-9 and TRBJ2-2, with D possibly TRBD2 on 7 matching bases. CDR3 length: 14 amino acids. Germline lookup yields CDR1 SEHNR and CDR2 FQNEAQ (reference sequence). V gave up 5 bases and J gave up 7 bases, with 14 bases separating them. CDR3 in DNA: TGTGCCAGCAGCCAGGTCGGGGGGCACGGGGAGCTGTTTTTT. This translates into CASSQVGGHGELFF.

CDR3: CASSQTGTSGYNEQFF. CDR3 DNA sequence: TGTGCCAGCAGCCAGACCGGGACTAGCGGCTACAATGAGCAGTTCTTC. The rearrangement links TRBV7-6 to TRBJ2-1; 11 nucleotides match TRBD2. V lost 5 bases, J lost 3 bases, and 6 bases stayed unmatched. CDR1 and CDR2 (germline): SGHVS, FNYEAQ. The CDR3 loop spans 16 amino acids.